The 16 T cell receptor beta chains listed next were all sequenced from one sample in a study of neoadjuvant anti-PD-1 for oral cavity cancer. Sequencing used immunoSEQ multiplex PCR; TCRdb keeps in-frame clones, though not all of them. The sample carries about 72,000 clones, 80% to 90% recorded once. Sample: PBMCs, taken before nivolumab (anti-PD-1) treatment. These receptors were taken from a person between 40 and 85 years old with oral cavity squamous cell carcinoma.

This chain links TRBV6-1 with TRBJ1-5; no definite D call. V was pared by 2 bases and J by 5 bases, with 7 bases between. Germline V CDR1 and CDR2: MNHNS, SASEGT. The CDR3 runs to 13 residues. CDR3 amino acids: CASSEFLDQPQHF. DNA for the CDR3: TGTGCCAGCAGTGAATTTTTGGATCAGCCCCAGCATTTT.

The table lists this clone with a count of one. The gene calls are TRBV21-1 and TRBJ2-5. TRBV21-1 is deemed a pseudogene. CDR3 size: 15 residues. CDR3 bases: TGTGCCAGCAGCAAAGCCCCCAAGTACCAAGAGACCCAGTACTTC. This codes for CASSKAPKYQETQYF.

The rearrangement joins TRBV2 to TRBJ2-4; 11 bases match TRBD1. Germline CDR1 reads SNHLY; CDR2 reads FYNNEI. The CDR3 sequence is 16 residues long. Unmatched junction bases numbered 12, after V lost 6 bases and J lost 8 bases. The CDR3 reads CASRVTPGQGVDIQYF. The DNA of the CDR3 is TGTGCCAGCAGAGTCACCCCGGGACAGGGGGTTGACATTCAGTACTTC.

This clone occurred a few times. The rearrangement joins TRBV7-2 to TRBJ2-3; 9 bases fit TRBD2. V lost 0 bases, J lost 4 bases, and 5 bases stayed unmatched. The CDR3 is 16 residues long. Looked up from germline, CDR1 is SGHTA and CDR2 is FQGNSA. CDR3 nucleotide sequence: TGTGCCAGCAGCTTAGCTAGCGGGGGTGGAGCAGATACGCAGTATTTT. As protein: CASSLASGGGADTQYF.

This rearrangement joins TRBV9 to TRBJ2-5; 7 bases line up with TRBD1. V lost 3 bases, J lost 2 bases, and 10 bases stayed unmatched. This CDR3 is 16 amino acids long. The V gene's germline CDR1 is SGDLS and CDR2 YYNGEE. The CDR3 spells CASSETGSVRQETQYF. Here the CDR3 DNA reads TGTGCCAGCAGCGAGACAGGGTCGGTGAGGCAAGAGACCCAGTACTTC.

This clone was counted a single time. The chain joins TRBV4-1 to TRBJ2-3, with D perhaps TRBD2 (5 bases). The CDR3 sequence is 13 residues long. Trimming stripped 0 bases from V and 11 bases from J, with 12 bases between. Germline lookup yields CDR1 MGHRA and CDR2 YSYEKL. The CDR3 is CASSQDKERMQYF. As DNA, the CDR3 is TGCGCCAGCAGCCAAGATAAGGAGCGGATGCAGTATTTT.

The CDR3, as DNA: TGTGCCAGCAGCTTTGGGGCTAGCGGACACAATGAGCAGTTCTTC. Amino acid sequence: CASSFGASGHNEQFF. The chain couples TRBV5-6 to TRBJ2-1, with 7 bases fitting TRBD2. Germline V gene lookup returns CDR1 SGHDT and CDR2 YYEEEE. After removal of 2 bases from V and 5 bases from J, the junction contained 7 bases not matched to a gene. This CDR3 comprises 15 residues.

This clone turned up a few times. V gene TRBV5-1 combines with J gene TRBJ1-3; no clear D gene. Germline V CDR1 and CDR2: SGHRS, YFSETQ. The CDR3 length is 16 residues. Trimming left V 0 bases short and J 0 bases short, with 10 bases between. The CDR3 loop is CASSLVGRNSGNTIYF. The CDR3 DNA sequence: TGCGCCAGCAGCTTGGTAGGGCGGAACTCTGGAAACACCATATATTTT.

The V and J genes are TRBV29-1 and TRBJ1-1; D not certain. The CDR3 loop spans 13 amino acids. Germline values: CDR1 SQVTM, CDR2 ANQGSEA. V lost 1 base, J lost 0 bases, and 6 bases lay in between. CDR3 sequence reads: CSVEGTVNTEAFF. The CDR3 DNA reads as TGCAGCGTTGAAGGAACAGTGAACACTGAAGCTTTCTTT.

V is TRBV19 and J is TRBJ1-1; D is perhaps TRBD1 (5 bases). V was cut by 7 bases and J by 0 bases, with 21 bases left in between. The CDR3 is 17 residues long. The V gene's germline CDR1 is LNHDA and CDR2 SQIVND (reference sequence). CDR3 nucleotides: TGTGCCAGTATTCCGGGACGGCGAAAAACAATGAACACTGAAGCTTTCTTT. As protein: CASIPGRRKTMNTEAFF.

About this clone: At one of its ends the junction is not consistent with the germline gene, which may arise from a read error. V is TRBV30 and J is TRBJ1-1; TRBD1 might be the D (5 bases). The CDR3 sequence is 13 residues long. Germline CDR1 and CDR2: GTSNPN and SVGIG (reference sequence). CDR3 in DNA: TGTGCCCGGCGGGGGTGGGGCCGGAATGAGGTCGAATTT. It codes for CARRGWGRNEVEF.

The rearrangement uses TRBV5-4 and TRBJ2-3, with 14 bases that match TRBD2. The length of the CDR3 is 17 residues. Germline CDR1 reads SGHNT; CDR2 reads YYREEE (reference sequence). V was clipped by 3 bases and J by 4 bases; unmatched bases: 7. The CDR3, as DNA: TGTGCCAGCAGCTCTGGACTAGCGGGAGGTTGGGCAGATACGCAGTATTTT. This gives the protein CASSSGLAGGWADTQYF.

This clone was seen a few times. The gene calls are TRBV9 and TRBJ2-5, with D perhaps being TRBD1 or TRBD2 (6 bases each). The CDR3 covers 15 residues. Germline V lookup: CDR1 SGDLS, CDR2 YYNGEE. V was trimmed by 4 bases and J by 4 bases, leaving 17 bases between them. Here the CDR3 DNA reads TGTGCCAGCAGCCCCCGGGGGCATCGGGGAGAGACCCAGTACTTC. Its translation is CASSPRGHRGETQYF.

The chain joins TRBV25-1 to TRBJ2-1, with TRBD2 matching over 7 bases. The germline V gene has CDR1 MGHDK and CDR2 SYGVNS. The trim removed 3 bases at V and 10 bases at J, leaving 9 bases unmatched. This CDR3 is built from 14 residues. The CDR3 DNA is TGTGCCAGCAGTGATTCTGGGGGGGGTAGGGAGCAGTTCTTC. Protein product: CASSDSGGGREQFF.

The rearrangement uses TRBV4-1 and TRBJ2-7, with TRBD2 identical over 7 bases. In germline, CDR1 is MGHRA, CDR2 YSYEKL. V lost 1 base and J lost 4; bases outside the gene matches: 7. The CDR3 has 15 amino acids. The CDR3 DNA sequence: TGCGCCAGCAGCCAAGGTAGCGGGCCTTTATACGAGCAGTACTTC. Residues: CASSQGSGPLYEQYF.

The chain joins TRBV5-8 to TRBJ1-2; no clear D gene. Trimming pared 2 bases from V and 6 bases from J, leaving 8 bases between. The V gene's germline CDR1 is SGHTS and CDR2 YDEGEE. The CDR3 loop spans 12 amino acids. The CDR3 DNA is TGTGCCAGCAGCTTCGTCCGCGATGGCTACACCTTC. Its protein product is CASSFVRDGYTF.